This T cell receptor beta chain was captured by sequencing in a study of T-cell reconstitution after alpha-beta-depleted transplantation in children. This CDR3 contains 12 residues. Trimming took 8 bases from V and 6 from J, leaving 14 bases between them. CDR1 and CDR2 (germline): MNHEY, SMNVEV (reference sequence). For TCRbeta, the library was prepared with unique molecular identifiers. MiXCR, run by TCRdb on the PCR reads, gives a single entry per CDR3 protein. Here the sample spans roughly 500,000 distinct CDR3 sequences, approximately 10% being singletons. This clonotype came up many times. This sequence joins TRBV27 and TRBJ2-7, with D uncertain. The sequencing here drew on PBMCs, taken before TCRalphabeta/CD19-depleted stem cell transplant. The clonotype was recovered from a child aged 2-15 years with inherited bone marrow failure, due to receive a stem cell transplant. CDR3 DNA: TGTGCCAGCGGAAAGCCGGATACCGAGCAGTACTTC. Protein sequence: CASGKPDTEQYF.